This T cell receptor (beta chain) stems from a study of human T cells and chemical hapten exposure. For the study at large: The study sensitized with 2% DPC on an approximately 2 cm by approximately 2 cm patch of upper inner arm skin.

The time point denotes: pre-sensitization, week 0. Treatment reported: therapeutic diphenylcyclopropenone sensitization with weekly scalp DPC. Study-wide results and limits: Alopecia was present in the donors, so their immune response may differ from healthy people's.

Separate cDNA molecules received unique molecular identifiers, which the library attached to them. Per the study methods: Sequenced samples showed a median of approximately 96,000 TCRs each, with counts running from about 20,000 to 690,000. TCRdb reanalysed the RACE reads using MiXCR and keeps one entry per CDR3 protein. These V and J calls are TCRdb output, not the study's own analysis. The sample holds tens of thousands of distinct CDR3 sequences, 8% to 10% seen once. This CDR3 is built from 13 residues. The V gene lost 10 bases and the J gene lost 5 bases, with 18 bases spanning the gap. Per germline, CDR1 MDHEN and CDR2 SYDVKM. About this clonotype: The antigen is not known. A much larger clonotype is one base distant, so this may be a read error.

The chain carries TRBV28 and TRBJ2-7; unclear D gene. The sequences come from whole blood, collected in connection with sensitization to the hapten diphenylcyclopropenone (DPC). The sequence was collected from a woman in her thirties or forties with alopecia areata. Some clones in this sample may be carry-over from other donors' samples. CDR3 nucleotide sequence: TGTGCCAACACCGGTCCCCCTCTGGACGAGCAGTACTTC. Translation gives CANTGPPLDEQYF. The full variable domain, with the rest looked up from reference TRBV28 and TRBJ2-7, is DVKVTQSSRYLVKRTGEKVFLECVQDMDHENMFWYRQDPGLGLRLIYFSYDVKMKEKGDIPEGYSVSREKKERFSLILESASTNQTSMYLCANTGPPLDEQYFGPGTRLTVT.